The 15 T cell receptor beta chains listed next were all sequenced from one sample in a study of technical replicates of blood from a few donors. Assay: immunoSEQ multiplex PCR; the TCRdb copy retains only in-frame clones and omits some. Altogether about 59,000 clones are present, around 93% being singletons, with the ten largest covering less than 4.5%. Sequenced sample: PBMCs. These TCRs come from a human donor in good health. Some clones in this sample may be carry-over from other donors' samples.

This clone was observed once. The CDR3 DNA is TGCGCCAGCAAGGAGGGGGGGCCGAACACTGAAGCTTTCTTT. It encodes CASKEGGPNTEAFF. The chain is built from TRBV5-1 and TRBJ1-1, with D perhaps matching TRBD1 (6 bases). Trimming shortened V by 6 bases and J by 1 base, and 13 bases separated the two germline ends. The CDR3 extends over 14 amino acids. CDR1 and CDR2 from the germline V gene are SGHRS and YFSETQ. The variable domain in full, completed from reference TRBV5-1 and TRBJ1-1, reads KAGVTQTPRYLIKTRGQQVTLSCSPISGHRSVSWYQQTPGQGLQFLFEYFSETQRNKGNFPGRFSGRQFSNSRSEMNVSTLELGDSALYLCASKEGGPNTEAFFGQGTRLTVV.

The chain links TRBV28 to TRBJ2-3; 8 nucleotides align to TRBD2. Germline values: CDR1 MDHEN, CDR2 SYDVKM. Losses at the gene ends were 6 bases for V and 3 bases for J; bases not matched to a gene: 8. This CDR3 has 15 amino acids. CDR3 sequence (DNA): TGTGCCAGCAGCCCCCGCGGGGGGATGACAGATACGCAGTATTTT. Translating gives CASSPRGGMTDTQYF.

The chain carries TRBV5-1 and TRBJ2-2; 7 bases match TRBD1. V lost 5 bases and J lost 7; bases outside the gene matches: 20. CDR1 and CDR2 from the germline V gene are SGHRS and YFSETQ. The length of the CDR3 is 18 residues. The CDR3 region is CASRSLTGRTGTDGELFF. In nucleotides, the CDR3 is TGCGCCAGCAGATCGCTGACAGGGCGTACCGGGACGGACGGGGAGCTGTTTTTT.

The chain combines TRBV5-4 with TRBJ2-3, with D possibly matching TRBD2 (6 bases). The CDR3 is 15 residues long. The ends were cut back, 4 bases at V and 2 bases at J, with 14 bases in the middle. The germline gives CDR1 SGHNT, CDR2 YYREEE (reference sequence). The CDR3 loop is CASSPSGTFTDTQYF. CDR3 bases: TGTGCCAGCAGCCCCTCCGGGACTTTCACAGATACGCAGTATTTT.

The chain joins TRBV6-5 to TRBJ1-6; D is perhaps TRBD1 (6 bases). V gave up 4 bases and J gave up 6 bases, with 16 bases separating them. Per germline, CDR1 MNHEY and CDR2 SVGAGI. The CDR3 covers 16 residues. The CDR3 reads CASSSQIQGGNSPLHF. The CDR3, as DNA: TGTGCCAGCAGTTCCCAAATACAGGGTGGTAATTCACCCCTCCACTTT.

The chain joins TRBV13 to TRBJ2-3, with 9 bases that match TRBD2. The germline gives CDR1 PRHDT, CDR2 FYEKMQ (reference sequence). The CDR3 has 16 amino acids. V was clipped by 5 bases and J by 5 bases; unmatched bases: 11. Written as DNA, the CDR3 is TGTGCCAGCAGCCCCAGAAGCGGGGGGCAGGAAGATACGCAGTATTTT. Its translation is CASSPRSGGQEDTQYF. Drawing the rest from reference TRBV13 and TRBJ2-3, the complete variable domain is AAGVIQSPRHLIKEKRETATLKCYPIPRHDTVYWYQQGPGQDPQFLISFYEKMQSDKGSIPDRFSAQQFSDYHSELNMSSLELGDSALYFCASSPRSGGQEDTQYFGPGTRLTVL.

The chain joins TRBV7-7 to TRBJ2-5; TRBD1 matches 7 bases. Germline trimming cut 5 bases from V and 7 bases from J; bases unmatched to any gene: 10. The CDR3 extends over 14 amino acids. Germline V gives CDR1 SSHAT, CDR2 FNYEAQ (reference sequence). CDR3 in amino acids: CASSRTGTAGTQYF. CDR3 DNA sequence: TGTGCCAGCAGCCGCACAGGGACAGCAGGGACCCAGTACTTC.

V gene TRBV7-3 combines with J gene TRBJ2-2; D is perhaps TRBD1 (6 bases). The CDR3 is 14 amino acids. V lost 3 bases to trimming and J lost 7 bases, with 12 bases between them. Germline CDR1 SGHTA, CDR2 FQGTGA. The CDR3 DNA sequence: TGTGCCAGCAGCTTTCAGGGGCAGGGCGGGGAGCTGTTTTTT. Encoded protein: CASSFQGQGGELFF.

The CDR3 here is CASSDRGLAGGNEQFF. DNA of the CDR3: TGTGCCAGCAGTGATCGGGGGCTAGCGGGAGGTAATGAGCAGTTCTTC. V usage is TRBV2 and J usage is TRBJ2-1, with TRBD2 matching over 11 bases. V shed 3 bases, J shed 7 bases, and the junction held 8 bases outside the gene matches. In germline, CDR1 is SNHLY, CDR2 FYNNEI. The CDR3 covers 16 residues.

This chain uses TRBV27 with TRBJ1-6, with 10 positions matching TRBD1. CDR1 is MNHEY, CDR2 SMNVEV, per germline (reference sequence). The CDR3 has 15 amino acids. V lost 5 bases and J lost 9; bases outside the gene matches: 7. The CDR3 sequence is CASSDRGRLISPLHF. CDR3 in DNA: TGTGCCAGCAGTGACAGGGGGCGTCTGATTTCACCCCTCCACTTT.

The rearrangement joins TRBV7-3 to TRBJ2-7; D not certain. The V end lost 1 base, the J end lost 0 bases, and 7 bases lay between the germline ends. The CDR3 extends over 14 amino acids. Germline V CDR1 and CDR2: SGHTA, FQGTGA. CDR3 amino acids: CASSLNPNSYEQYF. Written as DNA, the CDR3 is TGTGCCAGCAGCTTAAATCCAAACTCCTACGAGCAGTACTTC.

This chain connects TRBV4-1 to TRBJ1-4; D remains unclear. In germline, CDR1 is MGHRA, CDR2 YSYEKL. V was trimmed by 4 bases and J by 8 bases, leaving 17 bases between them. CDR3 length: 15 amino acids. DNA for the CDR3: TGCGCCAGCAGCCCCGGGAGGACGATGGCGGAAAAACTGTTTTTT. Protein sequence: CASSPGRTMAEKLFF.

The chain carries TRBV28 and TRBJ1-5; D gene uncertain. V was pared by 4 bases and J by 2 bases, with 12 bases between. CDR3 length equals 15 residues. Per the germline V gene, CDR1 is MDHEN and CDR2 is SYDVKM. The CDR3, as DNA: TGTGCCAGCAGTTCTGGGAGTATCCGCAATCAGCCCCAGCATTTT. Encoded protein: CASSSGSIRNQPQHF.

This chain connects TRBV5-4 to TRBJ2-5; no firm D call. The CDR3 has 11 residues. From germline, CDR1 is SGHNT and CDR2 YYREEE (reference sequence). V lost 6 bases, J lost 2 bases, and 5 bases lay in between. CDR3 loop: CASTNQETQYF. In nucleotides, the CDR3 is TGTGCCAGCACCAATCAAGAGACCCAGTACTTC.

The gene calls are TRBV5-4 and TRBJ2-1, with 8 nucleotides matching TRBD2. The CDR3 is made up of 16 amino acids. V lost 4 bases to trimming and J lost 4 bases; unmatched junction nucleotides: 10. Germline V gene lookup returns CDR1 SGHNT and CDR2 YYREEE (reference sequence). The CDR3 DNA follows: TGTGCCAGCAGCCCAGCAAGCGGGAGAATTTACAATGAGCAGTTCTTC. Protein product: CASSPASGRIYNEQFF.